A single sample is the source of the 9 T cell receptor beta chains below, sequenced in a study of shared clonotypes between healthy human individuals. Some clones are missing from TCRdb's copy, which holds only in-frame ones; the method was immunoSEQ multiplex PCR. The table has roughly 1 million clones, around four fifths seen once. The sample comprised memory CD4+ T cells sorted from blood. The subset here: CD45RA-negative fraction. These receptors were collected from a man younger than 35 in good health.

The CDR3: CASSTTGGEDGYTF. The CDR3 region has the DNA TGTGCCAGCTCAACCACAGGGGGGGAAGATGGCTACACCTTC. The chain has TRBV18 and TRBJ1-2, with TRBD1 matching 8 bases. Germline values: CDR1 KGHSH, CDR2 LQKENI. Trimming at V came to 5 bases and at J to 6 bases, leaving 8 bases not matched to a gene. This CDR3 has 14 residues. Based on the CDR3 plus reference TRBV18 and TRBJ1-2, the full variable domain is NAGVMQNPRHLVRRRGQEARLRCSPMKGHSHVYWYRQLPEEGLKFMVYLQKENIIDESGMPKERFSAEFPKEGPSILRIQQVVRGDSAAYFCASSTTGGEDGYTFGSGTRLTVV.

This sequence joins TRBV19 and TRBJ2-3; perhaps TRBD1 as D (6 bases). This CDR3 has 12 amino acids. The germline CDR1 and CDR2 sequences are LNHDA and SQIVND (reference sequence). V was trimmed by 6 bases and J by 2 bases, leaving 6 bases between them. Here the CDR3 reads CASRGATDTQYF. The CDR3 DNA is TGTGCCAGTAGGGGGGCCACAGATACGCAGTATTTT.

This chain uses TRBV19 with TRBJ1-2; D ambiguous. V was trimmed by 6 bases and J by 3 bases, leaving 8 bases between them. Germline-derived CDR1 and CDR2 are LNHDA and SQIVND (reference sequence). This CDR3 comprises 12 residues. The CDR3 spells CASRDGDYGYTF. CDR3 DNA: TGTGCCAGTAGGGACGGGGACTATGGCTACACCTTC.

The rearrangement links TRBV5-1 to TRBJ1-6; D is ambiguous. Trimming cost V 1 base and J 7 bases, with 6 bases left between them. The CDR3 contains 13 residues. CDR1 and CDR2 (germline): SGHRS, YFSETQ. The CDR3, as DNA: TGCGCCAGCAGCTTGTATGGGAATTCACCCCTCCACTTT. This translates into CASSLYGNSPLHF. The entire variable domain, with the rest obtained from reference TRBV5-1 and TRBJ1-6, is as follows: KAGVTQTPRYLIKTRGQQVTLSCSPISGHRSVSWYQQTPGQGLQFLFEYFSETQRNKGNFPGRFSGRQFSNSRSEMNVSTLELGDSALYLCASSLYGNSPLHFGNGTRLTVT.

The V call is TRBV2, the J call TRBJ2-1; 11 positions agree with TRBD2. The CDR3 is 15 residues long. From germline, CDR1 is SNHLY and CDR2 FYNNEI. The V segment lost 8 bases and the J segment 6 bases; nucleotides outside the gene matches: 9. The CDR3 DNA follows: TGTGCCAGCGTACCGGGACTAGCGGAGACCAATGAGCAGTTCTTC. This sequence encodes CASVPGLAETNEQFF.

This rearrangement joins TRBV12-5 to TRBJ2-3; 8 bases align to TRBD1. Germline-derived CDR1 and CDR2 are LGHNT and FRNRAP. Unmatched junction bases numbered 8, after V lost 0 bases and J lost 6 bases. The CDR3 sequence is 16 residues long. In DNA, the CDR3 is TGTGCTAGTGGTTTGGTCCTCTCCCAGGGGGCGGATACGCAGTATTTT. Translation gives CASGLVLSQGADTQYF.

This clone appeared a few times. This CDR3 reads CASSFSGPYNEQFF. In DNA, the CDR3 is TGTGCCAGCAGCTTTAGCGGACCTTACAATGAGCAGTTCTTC. V and J are TRBV11-3 and TRBJ2-1; D perhaps matches TRBD2 (6 bases). The CDR3 length is 14 residues. Germline V lookup: CDR1 SGHNT, CDR2 YENEEA. V was cut by 3 bases and J by 4 bases, with 10 bases left in between.

The chain employs TRBV6-1 and TRBJ1-2; 12 nucleotides match TRBD1. V gave up 3 bases and J gave up 9 bases; unmatched junction bases: 14. Germline V gene lookup returns CDR1 MNHNS and CDR2 SASEGT. The CDR3 covers 17 residues. The CDR3 sequence: CASSEDPSGTGGLSYTF. The CDR3 region has the DNA TGTGCCAGCAGTGAGGATCCCTCCGGGACAGGGGGCCTTAGCTACACCTTC.

The gene calls are TRBV6-1 and TRBJ2-1; D unclear. Trimming left V 3 bases short and J 2 bases short, with 11 bases between. The CDR3 is 15 residues long. Looked up from germline, CDR1 is MNHNS and CDR2 is SASEGT. The CDR3 here is CASSESPWAYNEQFF. Here the CDR3 DNA reads TGTGCCAGCAGTGAGAGCCCATGGGCCTACAATGAGCAGTTCTTC.